The TCR beta chain described here comes from a study of blood T cell repertoires in COVID-19. The wider study: T cells, B-cell-depleted T cells, or PBMCs supplied cDNA or gDNA.

The repertoire was sequenced with immunoSEQ multiplex PCR; TCRdb's copy has only in-frame clones and lacks some. Seen here are about 200,000 clones, 88% observed once, and the top ten hold approximately 5.6%. This CDR3 contains 17 residues. J lost 2 bases, V lost 4 bases, and 11 bases had no gene match. CDR1 SGHTA and CDR2 FQGNSA come from the germline V gene. The sequenced material came from peripheral blood. This TCR came from a man aged 35-49 years with active or convalescent COVID-19. The chain uses TRBV7-2 and TRBJ2-1, with TRBD2 matching over 7 bases. The CDR3, as DNA: TGTGCCAGCAGCTCGTCAGGGAGGGGAGACGCCTACAATGAGCAGTTCTTC. Residues: CASSSSGRGDAYNEQFF.